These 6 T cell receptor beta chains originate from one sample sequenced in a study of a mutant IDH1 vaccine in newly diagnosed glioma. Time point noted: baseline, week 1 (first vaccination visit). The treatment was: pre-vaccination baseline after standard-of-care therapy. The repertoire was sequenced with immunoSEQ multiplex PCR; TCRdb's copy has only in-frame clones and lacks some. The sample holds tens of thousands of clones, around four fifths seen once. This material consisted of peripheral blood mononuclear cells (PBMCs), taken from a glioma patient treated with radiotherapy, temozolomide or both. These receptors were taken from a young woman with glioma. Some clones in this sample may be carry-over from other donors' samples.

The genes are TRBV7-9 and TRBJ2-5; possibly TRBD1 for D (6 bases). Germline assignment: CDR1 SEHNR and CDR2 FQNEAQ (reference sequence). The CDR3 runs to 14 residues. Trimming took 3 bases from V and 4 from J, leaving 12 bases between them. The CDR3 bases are TGTGCCAGCAGCTTTTCAGGGGCTGGAGAGACCCAGTACTTC. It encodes CASSFSGAGETQYF.

In DNA, the CDR3 is TGTGCCAGCAGGTTCTTAGGGGGAGTCCCTGGCTACACCTTC. It encodes CASRFLGGVPGYTF. The V gene is TRBV6-1, the J gene TRBJ1-2; TRBD1 might be the D (6 bases). V lost 6 bases and J lost 7, with 18 bases in between. Germline loops: CDR1 MNHNS, CDR2 SASEGT. The CDR3 sequence is 14 residues long.

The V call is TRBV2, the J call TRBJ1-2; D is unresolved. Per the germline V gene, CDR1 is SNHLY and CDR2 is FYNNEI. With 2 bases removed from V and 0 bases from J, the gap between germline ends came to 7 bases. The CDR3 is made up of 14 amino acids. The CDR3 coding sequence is TGTGCCAGCAGTGAAAGGCAGCCTAACTATGGCTACACCTTC. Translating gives CASSERQPNYGYTF.

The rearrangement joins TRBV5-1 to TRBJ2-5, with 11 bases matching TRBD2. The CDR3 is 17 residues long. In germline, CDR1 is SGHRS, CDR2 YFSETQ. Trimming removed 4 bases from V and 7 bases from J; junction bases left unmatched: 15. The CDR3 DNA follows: TGCGCCAGCAGCCCAGGAACTAGCGGGAGTAGGTTATGGACCCAGTACTTC. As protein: CASSPGTSGSRLWTQYF.

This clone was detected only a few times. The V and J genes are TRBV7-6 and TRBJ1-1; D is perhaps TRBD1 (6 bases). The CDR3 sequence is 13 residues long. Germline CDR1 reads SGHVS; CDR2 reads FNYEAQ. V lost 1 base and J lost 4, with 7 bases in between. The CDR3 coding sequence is TGTGCCAGCAGCTTAGACAGGGTCACTGAAGCTTTCTTT. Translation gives CASSLDRVTEAFF.

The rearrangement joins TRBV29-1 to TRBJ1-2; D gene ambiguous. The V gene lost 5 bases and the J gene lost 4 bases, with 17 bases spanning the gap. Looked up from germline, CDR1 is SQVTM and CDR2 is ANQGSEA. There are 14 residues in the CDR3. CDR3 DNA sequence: TGCAGCGTTATGCTCCCCCAAACTAGCTATGGCTACACCTTC. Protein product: CSVMLPQTSYGYTF.